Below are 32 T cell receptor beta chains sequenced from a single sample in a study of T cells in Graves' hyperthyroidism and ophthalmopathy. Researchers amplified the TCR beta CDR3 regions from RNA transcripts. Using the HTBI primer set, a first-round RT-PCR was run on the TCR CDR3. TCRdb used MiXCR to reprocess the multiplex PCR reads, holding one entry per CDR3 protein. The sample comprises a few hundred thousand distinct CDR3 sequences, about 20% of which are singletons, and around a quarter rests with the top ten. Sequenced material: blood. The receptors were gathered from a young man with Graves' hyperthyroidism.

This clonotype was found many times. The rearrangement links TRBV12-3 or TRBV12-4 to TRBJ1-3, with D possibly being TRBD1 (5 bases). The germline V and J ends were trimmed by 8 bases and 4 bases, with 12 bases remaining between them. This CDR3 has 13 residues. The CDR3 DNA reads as TGTGCCAGCGCTGGGACGGTCGGAAACACCATATATTTT. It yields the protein CASAGTVGNTIYF.

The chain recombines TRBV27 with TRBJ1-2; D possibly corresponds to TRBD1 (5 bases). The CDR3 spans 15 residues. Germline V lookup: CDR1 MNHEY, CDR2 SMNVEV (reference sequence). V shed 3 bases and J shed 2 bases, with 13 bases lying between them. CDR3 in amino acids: CASSFLGGRNYGYTF. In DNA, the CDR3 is TGTGCCAGCAGTTTTCTGGGGGGACGGAACTATGGCTACACCTTC.

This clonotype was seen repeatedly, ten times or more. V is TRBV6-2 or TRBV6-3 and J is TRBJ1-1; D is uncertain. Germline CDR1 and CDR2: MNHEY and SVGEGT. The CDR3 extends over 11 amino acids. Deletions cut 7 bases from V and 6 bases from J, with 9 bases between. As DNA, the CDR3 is TGTGCCAGCATCCTTCCACCTGAAGCTTTCTTT. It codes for CASILPPEAFF.

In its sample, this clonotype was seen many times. CDR3 in amino acids: CASSSGTGWTGELFF. In DNA form, the CDR3 reads TGCGCCAGCAGCTCCGGGACAGGGTGGACCGGGGAGCTGTTTTTT. The gene calls are TRBV5-1 and TRBJ2-2; 9 bases are a match to TRBD1. The CDR3 has 15 residues. Germline V CDR1 and CDR2: SGHRS, YFSETQ. V was clipped by 3 bases and J by 5 bases; unmatched bases: 5.

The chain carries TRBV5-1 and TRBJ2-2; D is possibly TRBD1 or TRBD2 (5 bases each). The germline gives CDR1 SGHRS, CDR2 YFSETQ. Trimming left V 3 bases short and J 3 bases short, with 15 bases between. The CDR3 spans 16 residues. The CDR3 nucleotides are TGCGCCAGCAGCTCGGATGGGGACGGGGACACCGGGGAGCTGTTTTTT. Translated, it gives CASSSDGDGDTGELFF.

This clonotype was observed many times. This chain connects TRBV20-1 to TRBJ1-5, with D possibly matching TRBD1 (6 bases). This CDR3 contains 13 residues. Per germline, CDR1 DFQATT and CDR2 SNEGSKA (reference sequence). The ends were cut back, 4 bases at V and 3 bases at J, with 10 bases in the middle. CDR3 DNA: TGCAGTGCTATGGGACAACTCAATCAGCCCCAGCATTTT. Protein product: CSAMGQLNQPQHF.

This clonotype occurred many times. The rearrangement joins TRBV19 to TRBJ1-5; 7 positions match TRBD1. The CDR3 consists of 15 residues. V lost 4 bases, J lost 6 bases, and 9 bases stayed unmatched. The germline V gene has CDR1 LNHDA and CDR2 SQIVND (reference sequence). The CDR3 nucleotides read TGTGCCAGTAGTAAACAGGGGCACCTTACTCAGCCCCAGCATTTT. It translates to CASSKQGHLTQPQHF.

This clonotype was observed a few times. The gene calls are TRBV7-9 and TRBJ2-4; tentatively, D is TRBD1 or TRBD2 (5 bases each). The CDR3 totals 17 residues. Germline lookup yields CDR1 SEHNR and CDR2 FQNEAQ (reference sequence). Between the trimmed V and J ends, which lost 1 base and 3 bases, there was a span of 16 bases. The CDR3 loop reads CASSLVWDAKIKNIQYF. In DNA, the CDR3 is TGTGCCAGCAGCTTAGTCTGGGACGCAAAAATCAAAAACATTCAGTACTTC.

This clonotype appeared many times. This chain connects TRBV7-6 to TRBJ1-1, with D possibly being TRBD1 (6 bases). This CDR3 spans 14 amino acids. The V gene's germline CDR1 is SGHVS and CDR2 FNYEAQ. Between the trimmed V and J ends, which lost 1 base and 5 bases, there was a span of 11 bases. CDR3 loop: CASSLDGGRTEAFF. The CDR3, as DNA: TGTGCCAGCAGCTTAGATGGGGGGCGGACTGAAGCTTTCTTT. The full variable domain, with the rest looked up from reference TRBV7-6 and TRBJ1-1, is GAGVSQSPRYKVTKRGQDVALRCDPISGHVSLYWYRQALGQGPEFLTYFNYEAQQDKSGLPNDRFSAERPEGSISTLTIQRTEQRDSAMYRCASSLDGGRTEAFFGQGTRLTVV.

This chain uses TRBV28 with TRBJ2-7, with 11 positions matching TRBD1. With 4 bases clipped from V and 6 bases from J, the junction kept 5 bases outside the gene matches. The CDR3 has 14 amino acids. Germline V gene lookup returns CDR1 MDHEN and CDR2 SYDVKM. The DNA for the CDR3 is TGTGCCAGCAGTTATTCGGACAGGGGGCGCGAGCAGTACTTC. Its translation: CASSYSDRGREQYF. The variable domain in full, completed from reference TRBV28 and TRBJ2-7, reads DVKVTQSSRYLVKRTGEKVFLECVQDMDHENMFWYRQDPGLGLRLIYFSYDVKMKEKGDIPEGYSVSREKKERFSLILESASTNQTSMYLCASSYSDRGREQYFGPGTRLTVT.

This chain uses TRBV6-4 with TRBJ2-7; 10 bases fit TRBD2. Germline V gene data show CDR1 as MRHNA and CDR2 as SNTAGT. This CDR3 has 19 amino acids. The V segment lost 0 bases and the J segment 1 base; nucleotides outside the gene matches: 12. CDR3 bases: TGTGCCAGCAGTGACTCTAGCGGGAGGAGGCCTAACTCTTCCTACGAGCAGTACTTC. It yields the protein CASSDSSGRRPNSSYEQYF.

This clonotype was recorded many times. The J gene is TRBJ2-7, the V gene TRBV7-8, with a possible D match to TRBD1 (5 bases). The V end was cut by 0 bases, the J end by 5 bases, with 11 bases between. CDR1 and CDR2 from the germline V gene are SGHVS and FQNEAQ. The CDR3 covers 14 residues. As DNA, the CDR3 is TGTGCCAGCAGCTTAGCGGAGACAGCCCACGAGCAGTACTTC. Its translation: CASSLAETAHEQYF. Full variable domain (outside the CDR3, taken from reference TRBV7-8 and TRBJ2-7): GAGVSQSPRYKVAKRGQDVALRCDPISGHVSLFWYQQALGQGPEFLTYFQNEAQLDKSGLPSDRFFAERPEGSVSTLKIQRTQQEDSAVYLCASSLAETAHEQYFGPGTRLTVT.

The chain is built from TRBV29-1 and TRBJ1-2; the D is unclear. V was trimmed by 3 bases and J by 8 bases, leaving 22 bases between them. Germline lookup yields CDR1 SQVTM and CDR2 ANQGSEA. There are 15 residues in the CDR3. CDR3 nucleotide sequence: TGCAGCGTTGATGACTTCAATAGGCCGGGTTTAGGCTACACCTTC. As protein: CSVDDFNRPGLGYTF.

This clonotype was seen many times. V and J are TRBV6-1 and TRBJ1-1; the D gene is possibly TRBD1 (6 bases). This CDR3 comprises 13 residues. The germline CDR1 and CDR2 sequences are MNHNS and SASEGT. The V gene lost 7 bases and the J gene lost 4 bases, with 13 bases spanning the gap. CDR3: CASTRGLFTEAFF. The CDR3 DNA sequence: TGTGCCAGCACCAGGGGTCTCTTCACTGAAGCTTTCTTT.

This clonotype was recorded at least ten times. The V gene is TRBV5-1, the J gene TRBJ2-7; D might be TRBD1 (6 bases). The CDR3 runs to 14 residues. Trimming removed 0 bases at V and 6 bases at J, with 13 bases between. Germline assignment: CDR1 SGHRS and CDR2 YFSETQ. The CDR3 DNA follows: TGCGCCAGCAGCTTGGCACAGGGTGAAAGCGAGCAGTACTTC. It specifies CASSLAQGESEQYF.

The chain's CDR3 is CAWRREGLSGETQYF. CDR3 DNA: TGTGCCTGGCGCCGGGAGGGCCTTTCTGGAGAGACCCAGTACTTC. The rearrangement uses TRBV30 and TRBJ2-5; 8 bases fit TRBD2. Losses at the gene ends were 5 bases for V and 4 bases for J; bases not matched to a gene: 12. The germline V gene has CDR1 GTSNPN and CDR2 SVGIG (reference sequence). The CDR3 length is 15 residues.

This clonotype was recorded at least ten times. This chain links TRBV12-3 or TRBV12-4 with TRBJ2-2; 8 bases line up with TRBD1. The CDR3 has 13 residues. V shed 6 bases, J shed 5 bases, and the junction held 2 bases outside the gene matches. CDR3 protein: CASSTGGTGELFF. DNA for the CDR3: TGTGCCAGCAGCACAGGGGGGACCGGGGAGCTGTTTTTT.

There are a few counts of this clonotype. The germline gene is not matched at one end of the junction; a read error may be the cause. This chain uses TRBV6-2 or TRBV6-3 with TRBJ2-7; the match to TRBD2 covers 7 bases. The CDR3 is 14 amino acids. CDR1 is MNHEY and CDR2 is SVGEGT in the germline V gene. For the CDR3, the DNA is TGTGCCAGCAGTAGGGAGGGGTCAACCTACGAGCGGTACTTC. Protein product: CASSREGSTYERYF.

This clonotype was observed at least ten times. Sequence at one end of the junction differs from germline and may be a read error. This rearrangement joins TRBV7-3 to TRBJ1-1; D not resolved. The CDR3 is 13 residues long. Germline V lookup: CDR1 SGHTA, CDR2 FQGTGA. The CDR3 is CASSVTSVGEAFF. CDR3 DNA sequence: TGTGCCAGCAGCGTAACCTCGGTTGGTGAAGCTTTCTTT.

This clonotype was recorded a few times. The CDR3 DNA reads as TGTGCCAGCAGCCGGGTGGCAGGGAACAATTCACCCCTCCACTTT. This gives the protein CASSRVAGNNSPLHF. V gene TRBV7-2 combines with J gene TRBJ1-6, with D possibly being TRBD1 (5 bases). V was shortened by 5 bases and J by 7 bases, with 15 bases between the two germline ends. This CDR3 region has 15 residues. The germline V gene has CDR1 SGHTA and CDR2 FQGNSA.

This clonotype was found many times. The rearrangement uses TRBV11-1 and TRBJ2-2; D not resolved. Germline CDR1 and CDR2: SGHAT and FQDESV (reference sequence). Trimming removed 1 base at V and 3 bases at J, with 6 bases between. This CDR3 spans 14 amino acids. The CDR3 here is CASSLGTHTGELFF. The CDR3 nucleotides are TGTGCCAGCAGCTTAGGTACCCACACCGGGGAGCTGTTTTTT.

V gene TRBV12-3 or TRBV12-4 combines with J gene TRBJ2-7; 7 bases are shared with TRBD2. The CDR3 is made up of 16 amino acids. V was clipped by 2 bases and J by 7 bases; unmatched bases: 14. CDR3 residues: CASSLSWGLPDSEQYF. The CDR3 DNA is TGTGCCAGCAGTTTATCTTGGGGACTACCCGATTCGGAGCAGTACTTC.

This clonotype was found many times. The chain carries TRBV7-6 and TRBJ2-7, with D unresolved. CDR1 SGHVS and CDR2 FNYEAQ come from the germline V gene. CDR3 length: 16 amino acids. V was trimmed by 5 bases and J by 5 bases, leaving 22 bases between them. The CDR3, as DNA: TGTGCCAGCAGCCGATTTGCGGTCTACACACCCCACGAGCAGTACTTC. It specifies CASSRFAVYTPHEQYF.

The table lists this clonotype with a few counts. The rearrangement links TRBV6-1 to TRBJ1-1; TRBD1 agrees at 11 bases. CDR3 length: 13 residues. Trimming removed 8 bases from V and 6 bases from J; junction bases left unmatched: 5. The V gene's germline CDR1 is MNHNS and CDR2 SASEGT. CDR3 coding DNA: TGTGCCAGCGGAGGACAGGGGGCCTCTGAAGCTTTCTTT. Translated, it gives CASGGQGASEAFF.

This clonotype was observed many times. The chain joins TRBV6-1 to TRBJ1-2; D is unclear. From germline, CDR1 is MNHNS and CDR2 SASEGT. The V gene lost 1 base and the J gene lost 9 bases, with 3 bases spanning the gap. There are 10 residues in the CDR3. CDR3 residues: CASSEVSYTF. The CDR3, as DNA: TGTGCCAGCAGTGAAGTTAGCTACACCTTC.

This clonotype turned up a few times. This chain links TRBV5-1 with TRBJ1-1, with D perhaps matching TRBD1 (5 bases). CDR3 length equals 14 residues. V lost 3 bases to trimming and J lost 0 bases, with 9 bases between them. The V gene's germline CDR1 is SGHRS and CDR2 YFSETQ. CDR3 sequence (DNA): TGCGCCAGCAGCTGGCGGGGCCTGAACACTGAAGCTTTCTTT. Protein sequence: CASSWRGLNTEAFF.

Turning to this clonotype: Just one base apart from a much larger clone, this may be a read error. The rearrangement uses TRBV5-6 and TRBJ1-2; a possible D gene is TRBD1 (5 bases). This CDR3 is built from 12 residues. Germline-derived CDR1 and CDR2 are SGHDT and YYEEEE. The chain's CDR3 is CASSKLTDGCTF. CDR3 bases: TGTGCCAGCAGCAAATTGACAGACGGCTGCACCTTC.

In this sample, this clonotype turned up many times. The DNA of the CDR3 is TGTGCCAGCACCTATCGGGACAGGGGGCGTTCCTACGAGCAGTACTTC. It encodes CASTYRDRGRSYEQYF. This chain joins TRBV12-3 or TRBV12-4 and TRBJ2-7; the match to TRBD1 covers 12 bases. The CDR3 length is 16 residues. The trim removed 7 bases at V and 1 base at J, leaving 8 bases unmatched.

This chain's CDR3 is CASSLTGQGGGYTF. As DNA, the CDR3 is TGCGCCAGCAGCTTGACGGGACAGGGAGGGGGCTACACCTTC. The J gene is TRBJ1-2, the V gene TRBV5-1, with TRBD1 matching over 9 bases. The junction had 6 bases not matched to a gene; V was cut back by 1 base and J by 8 bases. Germline CDR1 reads SGHRS; CDR2 reads YFSETQ. This CDR3 is 14 amino acids long.

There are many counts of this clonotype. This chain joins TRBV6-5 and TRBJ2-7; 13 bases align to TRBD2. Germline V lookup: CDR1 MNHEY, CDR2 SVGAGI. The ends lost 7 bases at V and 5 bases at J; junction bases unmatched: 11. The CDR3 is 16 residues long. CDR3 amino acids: CASTRRGLAGLHEQYF. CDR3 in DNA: TGTGCCAGCACCCGCCGGGGACTAGCGGGGCTGCACGAGCAGTACTTC.

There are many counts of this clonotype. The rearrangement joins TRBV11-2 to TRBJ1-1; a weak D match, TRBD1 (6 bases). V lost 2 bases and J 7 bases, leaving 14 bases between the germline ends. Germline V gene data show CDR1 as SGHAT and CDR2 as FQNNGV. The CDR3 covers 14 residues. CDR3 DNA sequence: TGTGCCAGCAGCTTAAGGGGGGGAGCGGATGAAGCTTTCTTT. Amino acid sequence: CASSLRGGADEAFF.

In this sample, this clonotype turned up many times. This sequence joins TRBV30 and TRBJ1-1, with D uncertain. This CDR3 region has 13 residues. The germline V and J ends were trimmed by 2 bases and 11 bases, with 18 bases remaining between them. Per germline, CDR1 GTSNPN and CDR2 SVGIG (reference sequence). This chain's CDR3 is CAWSKLDGLGAFF. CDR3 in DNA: TGTGCCTGGAGTAAGTTGGACGGCCTAGGCGCTTTCTTT.